The rows below give T cell receptor beta chains drawn from one sample of a study of T cell responses to AZD1222 COVID-19 vaccine. Produced via immunoSEQ multiplex PCR; TCRdb's table is partial and in-frame only. The sample lists about 140,000 clones, 85% to 90% occurring once. The sample here was peripheral blood, taken on day 0 of AZD1222 vaccination. The receptors here all came from an adult in good health. Both conserved end residues are part of each CDR3. Clone size is stated in some rows and not others, as once, few, many or a class when expanded.

J gene: TRBJ1-6; clone size: -; V gene: TRBV4-1; CDR3 protein: CASSQPTRSSYNSPLHF
J gene: TRBJ2-1; clone size: -; V gene: TRBV15; CDR3 protein: CATSAGGWRGIHNEQFF
J gene: TRBJ1-2; clone size: -; V gene: TRBV5-5; CDR3 protein: CASSSIGTGGRGYTF
J gene: TRBJ1-5; clone size: -; V gene: TRBV7-8; CDR3 protein: CASSLRDYSNQPQHF
J gene: TRBJ1-4; clone size: once; V gene: TRBV6-5; CDR3 protein: CASKTTGVNEKLFF
J gene: TRBJ2-7; clone size: -; V gene: TRBV28; CDR3 protein: CASTLGGTGYEQYF
J gene: TRBJ2-7; clone size: -; V gene: TRBV5-1; CDR3 protein: CASSDRDRGMGEQYF
J gene: TRBJ1-5; clone size: -; V gene: TRBV19; CDR3 protein: CASKGAWQPQHF
J gene: TRBJ2-3; clone size: -; V gene: TRBV27; CDR3 protein: CASLSRDTQYF
J gene: TRBJ2-7; clone size: -; V gene: TRBV6-5; CDR3 protein: CASSYDSGRGDEQYF
J gene: TRBJ1-2; clone size: -; V gene: TRBV30; CDR3 protein: CAWSASEDRLYYGYTF
J gene: TRBJ1-1; clone size: -; V gene: TRBV11-2; CDR3 protein: CASSLAIRGGDTEAFF
J gene: TRBJ2-1; clone size: -; V gene: TRBV2; CDR3 protein: CASSDQGLYNEQFF
J gene: TRBJ2-3; clone size: -; V gene: TRBV7-2; CDR3 protein: CASSLALRTDTQYF
J gene: TRBJ1-6; clone size: -; V gene: TRBV30; CDR3 protein: CAWRINGPGASPLHF
J gene: TRBJ2-3; clone size: -; V gene: TRBV19; CDR3 protein: CASSTSGTGVPDTQYF
J gene: TRBJ2-3; clone size: few; V gene: TRBV10-3; CDR3 protein: CAISETAGGPTDTQYF
J gene: TRBJ2-3; clone size: once; V gene: TRBV4-1; CDR3 protein: CASSQVSGGIWTQYF
J gene: TRBJ2-2; clone size: -; V gene: TRBV3-1/TRBV3-2; CDR3 protein: CASRPRLAGTGELFF
J gene: TRBJ2-3; clone size: -; V gene: TRBV29-1; CDR3 protein: CSARDTSPDTQYF
J gene: TRBJ2-1; clone size: -; V gene: TRBV3-1/TRBV3-2; CDR3 protein: CASSRSIGNNEQFF
J gene: TRBJ1-1; clone size: once; V gene: TRBV7-9; CDR3 protein: CASSLDVTEAFF
J gene: TRBJ1-5; clone size: -; V gene: TRBV3-1/TRBV3-2; CDR3 protein: CASSLRGQGSQPQHF
J gene: TRBJ1-4; clone size: -; V gene: TRBV6-6; CDR3 protein: CASKPGTGDDEKLFF
J gene: TRBJ2-1; clone size: -; V gene: TRBV18; CDR3 protein: CASSPRLAIDEQFF
J gene: TRBJ2-3; clone size: once; V gene: TRBV6-5; CDR3 protein: CASSLKGTDTQYF
J gene: TRBJ1-2; clone size: -; V gene: TRBV7-9; CDR3 protein: CASSASLVSNYGYTF
J gene: TRBJ1-1; clone size: -; V gene: TRBV18; CDR3 protein: CASSPTGVVTEAFF
J gene: TRBJ1-2; clone size: -; V gene: TRBV6-1; CDR3 protein: CASSEALMGAGVGYTF
J gene: TRBJ2-7; clone size: -; V gene: TRBV4-1; CDR3 protein: CASSQGLAKTYEQYF
J gene: TRBJ2-2; clone size: -; V gene: TRBV2; CDR3 protein: CASTPGAGELFF
J gene: TRBJ2-1; clone size: few; V gene: TRBV7-2; CDR3 protein: CASSKQQNEQFF
J gene: TRBJ2-7; clone size: -; V gene: TRBV30; CDR3 protein: CAWSGISGSYEQYF
J gene: TRBJ2-7; clone size: -; V gene: TRBV7-2; CDR3 protein: CASKERGLSSYEQYF
J gene: TRBJ2-2; clone size: -; V gene: TRBV11-2; CDR3 protein: CASSLVFRAGELFF
J gene: TRBJ2-3; clone size: -; V gene: TRBV6-5; CDR3 protein: CASSYSWSQATDTQYF
J gene: TRBJ2-6; clone size: once; V gene: TRBV6-5; CDR3 protein: CASSYSGASGANVLTF
J gene: TRBJ1-5; clone size: -; V gene: TRBV18; CDR3 protein: CASSPNLDQPQHF
J gene: TRBJ1-5; clone size: -; V gene: TRBV6-5; CDR3 protein: CASSYEGGGNQPQHF
J gene: TRBJ2-2; clone size: -; V gene: TRBV28; CDR3 protein: CASSFPVPIAGANTGELFF
J gene: TRBJ2-5; clone size: -; V gene: TRBV5-8; CDR3 protein: CASSFLVIETQYF
J gene: TRBJ2-1; clone size: -; V gene: TRBV7-6; CDR3 protein: CASSPVSGRALNEQFF
J gene: TRBJ1-5; clone size: -; V gene: TRBV10-3; CDR3 protein: CAISEPNQPQHF
J gene: TRBJ2-7; clone size: -; V gene: TRBV19; CDR3 protein: CASSIRASLAYEQYF
J gene: TRBJ2-7; clone size: -; V gene: TRBV28; CDR3 protein: CASKTVSGSYEQYF
J gene: TRBJ2-7; clone size: -; V gene: TRBV19; CDR3 protein: CASSDGYRGGEQYF
J gene: TRBJ2-7; clone size: -; V gene: TRBV3-1/TRBV3-2; CDR3 protein: CASSQGVSSYEQYF